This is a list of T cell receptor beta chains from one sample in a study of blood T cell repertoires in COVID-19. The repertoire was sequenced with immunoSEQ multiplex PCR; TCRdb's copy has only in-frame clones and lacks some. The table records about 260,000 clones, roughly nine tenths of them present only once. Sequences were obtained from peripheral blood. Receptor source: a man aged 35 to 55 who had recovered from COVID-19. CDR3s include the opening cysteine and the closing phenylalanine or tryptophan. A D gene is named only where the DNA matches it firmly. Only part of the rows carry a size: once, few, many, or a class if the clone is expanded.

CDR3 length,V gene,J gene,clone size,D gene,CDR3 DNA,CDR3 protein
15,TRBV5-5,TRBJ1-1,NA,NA,TGTGCCAGCAGCTCCCAGGTACACCCGAACACTGAAGCTTTCTTT,CASSSQVHPNTEAFF
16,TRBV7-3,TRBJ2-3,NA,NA,TGTGCCAGCAGCCCCAACGCGGGGATGGGCACAGATACGCAGTATTTT,CASSPNAGMGTDTQYF
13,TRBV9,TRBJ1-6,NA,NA,TGTGCCAGCAGCGTAGGAGGCGGGACACCCCTCCACTTT,CASSVGGGTPLHF
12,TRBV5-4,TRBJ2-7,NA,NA,TGTGCCAGCAGCTCCGGTTTTTTTGAGCAGTACTTC,CASSSGFFEQYF
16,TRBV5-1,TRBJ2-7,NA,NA,TGCGCCAGCAGCTTTGGCGACAGGAGGACCCTTGGGGAGCAGTACTTC,CASSFGDRRTLGEQYF
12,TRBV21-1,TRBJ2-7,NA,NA,TGTGCCAGCAGCAACGTGGCAGGCGGGGAGTACTTC,CASSNVAGGEYF
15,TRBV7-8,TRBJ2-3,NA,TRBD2,TGTGCCAGCAGCTTAGGGACTAGTTTTGTAGATACGCAGTATTTT,CASSLGTSFVDTQYF
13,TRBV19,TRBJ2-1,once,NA,TGTGCCAGTAGTCGTCTAGTCTACAATGAGCAGTTCTTC,CASSRLVYNEQFF
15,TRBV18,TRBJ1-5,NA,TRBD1,TGTGCCAGCTCCCAACGGGCAGGGGGACATCAGCCCCAGCATTTT,CASSQRAGGHQPQHF
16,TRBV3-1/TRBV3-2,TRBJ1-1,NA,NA,TGTGCCAGCAGCCAAGCCCCCCACGGGAGGAACACTGAAGCTTTCTTT,CASSQAPHGRNTEAFF
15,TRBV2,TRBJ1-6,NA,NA,TGTGCCAGCAGTGAAGGGGCCCGGAGGGGTTCACCCCTCCACTTT,CASSEGARRGSPLHF
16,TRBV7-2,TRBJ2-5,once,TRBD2,TGTGCCAGCAGCTTAGCGGGGGCGGGGGGACAAGAGACCCAGTACTTC,CASSLAGAGGQETQYF
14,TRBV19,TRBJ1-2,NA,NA,TGTGCCAGTAGTCGACTGGCAGAGAACTATGGCTACACCTTC,CASSRLAENYGYTF